What follows are 29 T cell receptor beta chains derived from one specimen sequenced in a study of blood T cells in healthy people across ages. Next came a second PCR, run for about 6 to 12 cycles, which used a sample-barcoded 5' primer along with a J-beta primer mix. TCRdb re-derived calls from the 5' RACE reads in MiXCR, one entry per CDR3 protein. The table records approximately 1,000,000 distinct CDR3 sequences, around two fifths of them present only once. Sequences were obtained from blood. The receptor source for this set is a man younger than 35 in good health.

This clonotype was seen a few times. V gene TRBV20-1 combines with J gene TRBJ2-7, with TRBD1 matching over 7 bases. Germline trimming cut 0 bases from V and 1 base from J; bases unmatched to any gene: 6. The CDR3 is 15 amino acids. Germline CDR1 DFQATT, CDR2 SNEGSKA (reference sequence). This chain's CDR3 is CSARDQDRNSYEQYF. DNA of the CDR3: TGCAGTGCTAGAGATCAGGACAGGAATTCCTACGAGCAGTACTTC.

This clonotype has more than one count but fewer than ten. The chain carries TRBV4-2 and TRBJ1-2; no clear D. Trimming cost V 5 bases and J 4 bases, with 23 bases left between them. The CDR3 contains 17 residues. Germline loops: CDR1 LGHNA, CDR2 YNFKEQ. The CDR3 protein is CASSTGTYRAASYGYTF. Here the CDR3 DNA reads TGTGCCAGCAGCACCGGAACCTACAGAGCCGCGTCCTATGGCTACACCTTC.

V usage is TRBV5-1 and J usage is TRBJ1-1; 8 nucleotides agree with TRBD1. Per germline, CDR1 SGHRS and CDR2 YFSETQ. The CDR3 is 15 residues long. With V trimmed by 4 bases and J by 5 bases, 10 bases remained unmatched. This chain's CDR3 is CASSLRGQGLTEAFF. DNA of the CDR3: TGCGCCAGCAGCCTACGTGGACAGGGATTGACTGAAGCTTTCTTT.

This chain links TRBV7-3 with TRBJ2-1; no firm D call. The CDR3 consists of 13 residues. CDR1 is SGHTA and CDR2 is FQGTGA in the germline V gene. Trimming took 4 bases from V and 8 from J, leaving 12 bases between them. In nucleotides, the CDR3 is TGTGCCAGCAGCTCAAGAATAATGGATGAGCAGTTCTTC. Amino acid sequence: CASSSRIMDEQFF.

This clonotype was counted a few times. The chain links TRBV7-2 to TRBJ1-1; D ambiguous. The V end was cut by 0 bases, the J end by 1 base, with 12 bases between. Germline CDR1 is SGHTA and CDR2 is FQGNSA. CDR3 length: 16 residues. For the CDR3, the DNA is TGTGCCAGCAGCTTAGCTCACAGCTTATCGAACACTGAAGCTTTCTTT. This translates into CASSLAHSLSNTEAFF. Variable domain in full (rest from reference TRBV7-2 and TRBJ1-1): GAGVSQSPSNKVTEKGKDVELRCDPISGHTALYWYRQSLGQGLEFLIYFQGNSAPDKSGLPSDRFSAERTGGSVSTLTIQRTQQEDSAVYLCASSLAHSLSNTEAFFGQGTRLTVV.

The genes are TRBV20-1 and TRBJ1-5; D is unclear. CDR1 and CDR2 (germline): DFQATT, SNEGSKA (reference sequence). The CDR3 runs to 13 residues. The germline V and J ends were trimmed by 3 bases and 7 bases, with 13 bases remaining between them. The CDR3 is CSASPDLGQPQHF. Here the CDR3 DNA reads TGCAGTGCTAGCCCCGACTTGGGCCAGCCCCAGCATTTT.

This chain joins TRBV5-4 and TRBJ2-5; D remains ambiguous. The tail of the sequence fits TRBJ2-1 better, so the J call may be wrong. CDR1 SGHNT and CDR2 YYREEE come from the germline V gene (reference sequence). The CDR3 runs 17 residues. In DNA, the CDR3 is TGTGCCAGCAGCTTGGTCGGAAAGGACCAAGCTCAAGAGACCCAGTTCTTC. Encoded protein: CASSLVGKDQAQETQFF.

The genes are TRBV27 and TRBJ1-3; D not resolved. This CDR3 contains 14 residues. With 6 bases removed from V and 0 bases from J, the gap between germline ends came to 9 bases. CDR1 and CDR2 (germline): MNHEY, SMNVEV (reference sequence). CDR3: CASSQLYSGNTIYF. The CDR3 DNA reads TGTGCCAGCAGCCAGCTTTACTCTGGAAACACCATATATTTT.

This clonotype was recorded a few times. V and J are TRBV4-2 and TRBJ2-3; 9 nucleotides match TRBD1. Germline CDR1 LGHNA, CDR2 YNFKEQ. After removal of 5 bases from V and 6 bases from J, the junction contained 15 bases not matched to a gene. The CDR3 runs to 17 residues. As DNA, the CDR3 is TGTGCCAGCAGCACCCAAAACGGACAGGGGATATCTGATACGCAGTATTTT. This codes for CASSTQNGQGISDTQYF.

CDR3 sequence: CASSQVAGHYNEQFF. DNA of the CDR3: TGCGCCAGCAGCCAAGTAGCGGGGCACTACAATGAGCAGTTCTTC. The rearrangement joins TRBV4-1 to TRBJ2-1; TRBD2 matches 8 bases. Trimming at V came to 1 base and at J to 3 bases, leaving 2 bases not matched to a gene. The V gene's germline CDR1 is MGHRA and CDR2 YSYEKL. This CDR3 contains 15 residues.

The rearrangement joins TRBV10-3 to TRBJ1-6; a possible D gene is TRBD1 (5 bases). The V gene's germline CDR1 is ENHRY and CDR2 SYGVKD. The length of the CDR3 is 16 residues. The germline V and J ends were trimmed by 2 bases and 7 bases, with 15 bases remaining between them. The CDR3 region is CAISEPAFGANSPLHF. The DNA of the CDR3 is TGTGCCATCAGTGAGCCTGCGTTCGGGGCGAATTCACCCCTCCACTTT.

The chain combines TRBV6-2 or TRBV6-3 with TRBJ1-2; TRBD1 might be the D (5 bases). Germline CDR1 and CDR2: MNHEY and SVGEGT. V was pared by 2 bases and J by 0 bases, with 13 bases between. This CDR3 is 16 amino acids long. The CDR3 coding sequence is TGTGCCAGCAGTTACCCCATGGACACAACTAACTATGGCTACACCTTC. Protein product: CASSYPMDTTNYGYTF.

This clonotype was counted a few times. The chain joins TRBV18 to TRBJ1-2; 7 nucleotides line up with TRBD1. The CDR3 has 17 amino acids. Germline V lookup: CDR1 KGHSH, CDR2 LQKENI. Trimming cost V 3 bases and J 8 bases; bases outside gene matches: 18. Here the CDR3 reads CASSPTGQGSSSGGYTF. DNA of the CDR3: TGTGCCAGCTCACCGACAGGGCAGGGAAGTTCATCGGGAGGCTACACCTTC. Supplemented by reference TRBV18 and TRBJ1-2, the full variable domain reads NAGVMQNPRHLVRRRGQEARLRCSPMKGHSHVYWYRQLPEEGLKFMVYLQKENIIDESGMPKERFSAEFPKEGPSILRIQQVVRGDSAAYFCASSPTGQGSSSGGYTFGSGTRLTVV.

This chain links TRBV6-5 with TRBJ2-7; perhaps TRBD1 as D (6 bases). Trimming stripped 6 bases from V and 6 bases from J, with 21 bases between. The CDR3 is made up of 15 amino acids. Germline CDR1 is MNHEY and CDR2 is SVGAGI. The CDR3 DNA follows: TGTGCCAGCAGATCCATCCAGGGGTTGGGCGGCGAGCAGTACTTC. It encodes CASRSIQGLGGEQYF.

The sample holds many counts of this clonotype. The V call is TRBV20-1, the J call TRBJ1-2, with D maybe TRBD1 (5 bases). Germline V lookup: CDR1 DFQATT, CDR2 SNEGSKA (reference sequence). V lost 5 bases, J lost 3 bases, and 16 bases lay in between. The CDR3 loop spans 14 amino acids. The CDR3 loop is CSAPLNTGDYGYTF. CDR3 sequence (DNA): TGCAGTGCTCCCCTAAACACGGGGGACTATGGCTACACCTTC.

At least ten counts were recorded for this clonotype. Its ends do not fully match the called genes, so a read error is possible. The chain links TRBV7-2 to TRBJ1-5; 7 bases match TRBD1. The CDR3 has 14 amino acids. Germline CDR1 SGHTA, CDR2 FQGNSA. The DNA for the CDR3 is TGTGCCAGCAGTTTAGACAGGGTCAATCAGCCCCAGCATTTT. Its translation is CASSLDRVNQPQHF.

This clonotype was counted many times. The genes are TRBV3-1 and TRBJ2-1; no reliable D call. Germline CDR1 is LGHDT and CDR2 is YNNKEL (reference sequence). V was clipped by 1 base and J by 1 base, with 8 bases between them. The CDR3 has 15 amino acids. The CDR3 DNA is TGTGCCAGCAGCCAAGGATTCCTGTCCTACAATGAGCAGTTCTTC. Translating it yields CASSQGFLSYNEQFF.

There are a few counts of this clonotype. V and J are TRBV7-2 and TRBJ2-3; 11 nucleotides line up with TRBD2. V lost 5 bases to trimming and J lost 2 bases; unmatched junction nucleotides: 6. This CDR3 has 16 amino acids. Germline V gives CDR1 SGHTA, CDR2 FQGNSA. The CDR3 reads CASSQRLAGLTDTQYF. CDR3 nucleotide sequence: TGTGCCAGCAGCCAACGACTAGCGGGGCTCACAGATACGCAGTATTTT.

This clonotype has ten or more counts. The rearrangement joins TRBV7-8 to TRBJ2-1; D gene ambiguous. CDR1 is SGHVS and CDR2 is FQNEAQ in the germline V gene. The CDR3 extends over 14 amino acids. With 1 base removed from V and 7 bases from J, the gap between germline ends came to 11 bases. This CDR3 is CASSLGPLVNEQFF. As DNA, the CDR3 is TGTGCCAGCAGCTTAGGCCCCCTAGTGAATGAGCAGTTCTTC.

The chain employs TRBV6-6 and TRBJ2-1; no clear D gene. The CDR3 has 16 amino acids. CDR1 is MNHNY, CDR2 SVGAGI, per germline (reference sequence). V was trimmed by 0 bases and J by 2 bases, leaving 11 bases between them. The CDR3 protein is CASSYSFLGPYNEQFF. CDR3 bases: TGTGCCAGCAGTTACTCGTTCCTAGGCCCCTACAATGAGCAGTTCTTC.

The genes are TRBV7-2 and TRBJ2-3; D is possibly TRBD2 (6 bases). V was trimmed by 4 bases and J by 5 bases, leaving 13 bases between them. CDR3 size: 14 residues. Germline CDR1 SGHTA, CDR2 FQGNSA. The CDR3 DNA is TGTGCCAGCAGCTCGATCCCGCGGGGAGATACGCAGTATTTT. Its protein is CASSSIPRGDTQYF.

This sequence joins TRBV27 and TRBJ2-7; a weak D match, TRBD1 (6 bases). Trimming took off 6 bases at V and 2 bases at J, with 20 bases between the two ends. The CDR3 contains 16 residues. CDR1 and CDR2 from the germline V gene are MNHEY and SMNVEV (reference sequence). CDR3 region: CASRMGSQGLPYEQYF. Here the CDR3 DNA reads TGTGCCAGCAGAATGGGGAGCCAGGGGCTACCCTACGAGCAGTACTTC.

This clonotype was seen only a few times. This chain uses TRBV6-6 with TRBJ2-1, with TRBD1 identical over 8 bases. Germline V gene data show CDR1 as MNHNY and CDR2 as SVGAGI (reference sequence). Trimming cost V 5 bases and J 8 bases; bases outside gene matches: 14. CDR3 length: 16 residues. CDR3 residues: CASSTSRTGISDEQFF. In DNA, the CDR3 is TGTGCCAGCAGTACTTCCCGGACAGGGATCTCCGATGAGCAGTTCTTC.

This clonotype was observed a few times. J is TRBJ2-1 and V is TRBV11-2; a weak D match, TRBD2 (7 bases). Germline lookup yields CDR1 SGHAT and CDR2 FQNNGV. V was trimmed by 8 bases and J by 5 bases, leaving 19 bases between them. CDR3 length: 15 residues. The CDR3 here is CASSPGAGVNNEQFF. The CDR3 coding sequence is TGTGCCAGCTCCCCGGGGGCGGGGGTAAACAATGAGCAGTTCTTC.

This rearrangement joins TRBV7-2 to TRBJ1-1; 9 bases agree with TRBD1. There are 15 residues in the CDR3. J lost 4 bases, V lost 1 base, and 4 bases had no gene match. Looked up from germline, CDR1 is SGHTA and CDR2 is FQGNSA. The CDR3 here is CASSLVGTGFTEAFF. Written as DNA, the CDR3 is TGTGCCAGCAGCTTAGTGGGGACAGGGTTCACTGAAGCTTTCTTT.

This clonotype showed up just once. The V call is TRBV20-1, the J call TRBJ1-3; no firm D call. Germline lookup yields CDR1 DFQATT and CDR2 SNEGSKA (reference sequence). V dropped 3 bases and J dropped 4 bases, with 4 bases sitting between them. The CDR3 covers 11 residues. The CDR3, as DNA: TGCAGTGCTAGCAGGGGAAACACCATATATTTT. Translating it yields CSASRGNTIYF.

The rearrangement links TRBV7-9 to TRBJ2-5; 7 positions agree with TRBD1. Germline trimming cut 8 bases from V and 2 bases from J; bases unmatched to any gene: 11. Germline CDR1 and CDR2: SEHNR and FQNEAQ (reference sequence). This CDR3 has 15 amino acids. The CDR3 nucleotides are TGTGCCAGCCTTGGGAGACAGGGCTTACAAGAGACCCAGTACTTC. Its translation is CASLGRQGLQETQYF.

This chain joins TRBV7-8 and TRBJ1-4; no clear D. V lost 1 base and J 4 bases, leaving 10 bases between the germline ends. This CDR3 is 15 amino acids long. The germline CDR1 and CDR2 sequences are SGHVS and FQNEAQ. CDR3: CASSLVGSDNEKLFF. The CDR3 nucleotides read TGTGCCAGCAGCTTAGTAGGGTCCGATAATGAAAAACTGTTTTTT. Together with reference TRBV7-8 and TRBJ1-4, the CDR3 gives the full variable domain: GAGVSQSPRYKVAKRGQDVALRCDPISGHVSLFWYQQALGQGPEFLTYFQNEAQLDKSGLPSDRFFAERPEGSVSTLKIQRTQQEDSAVYLCASSLVGSDNEKLFFGSGTQLSVL.

This clonotype was picked up a small number of times. J is TRBJ2-7 and V is TRBV7-2, with 14 nucleotides matching TRBD2. Unmatched junction bases numbered 4, after V lost 4 bases and J lost 2 bases. The CDR3 has 16 residues. Germline V gene data show CDR1 as SGHTA and CDR2 as FQGNSA. The CDR3 loop is CASSSTTSGGAYEQYF. The CDR3 DNA reads TGTGCCAGCAGCTCCACGACTAGCGGGGGGGCCTACGAGCAGTACTTC. The full variable domain, with the rest looked up from reference TRBV7-2 and TRBJ2-7, is GAGVSQSPSNKVTEKGKDVELRCDPISGHTALYWYRQSLGQGLEFLIYFQGNSAPDKSGLPSDRFSAERTGGSVSTLTIQRTQQEDSAVYLCASSSTTSGGAYEQYFGPGTRLTVT.